Sequencing of this T cell receptor (beta chain) was carried out in a study of OX40 agonist ivuxolimab in advanced cancers. With autoimmune disease history or systemic immunosuppression, patients were excluded. Profiling relied on immunoSEQ multiplex PCR, and the TCRdb table lists in-frame clones only, not all of them. The sample yields some 59,000 clones, approximately 90% seen once. Study conclusions and caveats: Determination of antigen specificity was not performed for the expanded peripheral T cells. Some of the lowest clonal expansion was seen in partial responders at 0.1-3.0 mg/kg. CD8+ T cells (on average) carried more expanded clones than CD4+ T cells.

Comment on this clone: Its antigen is not known.

This material consisted of CD4+ or CD8+ T cells sorted from blood, taken in a trial of the OX40 agonist ivuxolimab. This TCR was sampled from an adult with an advanced solid tumor such as melanoma, head and neck, liver or kidney cancer.

The CDR3 sequence is CASPPRFLPINEQFF. Here the CDR3 DNA reads TGTGCCAGCCCTCCACGGTTTCTCCCCATTAATGAGCAGTTCTTC. The rearrangement joins TRBV18 to TRBJ2-1; D remains unclear. The CDR3 length is 15 residues. V lost 8 bases to trimming and J lost 7 bases, with 21 bases between them. The germline V gene encodes CDR1 KGHSH and CDR2 LQKENI.